Below, one T cell receptor beta chain is given with its context. Its antigen is undetermined. The CDR3 is made up of 14 amino acids. This specimen belongs to a study of T cells in localized non-small cell lung cancer. The data were produced by immunoSEQ multiplex PCR, yet TCRdb's version contains in-frame clones alone and is incomplete. The sample lists 39,000 or so clones; 83% were seen once. Study-level points and caveats: Adjacent lung had a median approximately 50 of the 100 largest tumor clones.

The TCR comes from a man between 35 and 75 years old with stage II lung adenocarcinoma. This material consisted of PBMCs, taken before any cancer treatment. This sequence joins TRBV21-1 and TRBJ2-2; the listed D gene, TRBD2, was not tested against the DNA. TRBV21-1 is classified as a pseudogene. In nucleotides, the CDR3 is TGTGCCAGCAGCACCTTCCGGGTGGCCGGGGAGCTGTTTTTT. Its translation: CASSTFRVAGELFF.